This TCR beta chain was obtained from a study of vaccination and CD4 T cells after COVID-19. About this clonotype itself: What it recognizes is unknown.

The treatment was: roughly nine-day PBMC culture with coronavirus spike peptide pools or control peptides (ViraFEST assay). The Oncomine TCR Beta short-read assay was what sequenced the DNA obtained from cultured CD4+ T cells. Using its own MiXCR run on the PCR reads, TCRdb lists one record per CDR3 protein. The data contain 15,000 to 25,000 distinct CDR3 sequences, about 40% of them singletons. The CDR3 sequence is 15 residues long. V was cut by 3 bases and J by 2 bases, with 13 bases left in between. CDR1 SGHTA and CDR2 FQGNSA come from the germline V gene. The source material was CD4+ T cells from blood, cultured in vitro, sampled before SARS-CoV-2 vaccination. This clonotype originated in a human donor who received a COVID-19 vaccine. The chain couples TRBV7-2 to TRBJ2-5; the D gene is possibly TRBD2 (6 bases). The DNA of the CDR3 is TGTGCCAGCAGCTTGCAGGGAGGTTCTCAAGAGACCCAGTACTTC. It translates to CASSLQGGSQETQYF.